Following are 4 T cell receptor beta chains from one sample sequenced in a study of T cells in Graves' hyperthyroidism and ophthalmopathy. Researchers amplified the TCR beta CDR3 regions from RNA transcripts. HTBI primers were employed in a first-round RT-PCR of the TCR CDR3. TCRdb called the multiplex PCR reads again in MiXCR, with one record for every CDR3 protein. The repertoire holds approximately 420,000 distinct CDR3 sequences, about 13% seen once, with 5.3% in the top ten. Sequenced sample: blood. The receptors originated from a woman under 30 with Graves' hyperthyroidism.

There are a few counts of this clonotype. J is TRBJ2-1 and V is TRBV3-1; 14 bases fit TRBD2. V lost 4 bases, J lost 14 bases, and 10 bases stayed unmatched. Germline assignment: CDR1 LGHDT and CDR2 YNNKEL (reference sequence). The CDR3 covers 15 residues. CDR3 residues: CASSPTSGRVRSEFF. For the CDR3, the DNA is TGTGCCAGCAGCCCGACTAGCGGGAGGGTTCGGTCAGAGTTCTTC.

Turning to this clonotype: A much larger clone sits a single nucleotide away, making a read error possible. CDR3 nucleotides: TGTGCCAGCAGTTGGGGGGAGAGGAGTGAGCAGTACTTC. Translated, it gives CASSWGERSEQYF. This chain connects TRBV2 to TRBJ2-7, with D possibly being TRBD2 (6 bases). The CDR3 length is 13 residues. Per germline, CDR1 SNHLY and CDR2 FYNNEI. Deletions cut 5 bases from V and 7 bases from J, with 15 bases between.

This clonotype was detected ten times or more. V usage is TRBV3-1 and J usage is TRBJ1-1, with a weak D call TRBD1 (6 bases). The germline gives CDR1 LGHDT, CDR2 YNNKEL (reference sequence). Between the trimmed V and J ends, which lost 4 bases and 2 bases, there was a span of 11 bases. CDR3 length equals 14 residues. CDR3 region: CASSPHRENTEAFF. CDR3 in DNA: TGTGCCAGCAGCCCTCACAGGGAAAACACTGAAGCTTTCTTT.

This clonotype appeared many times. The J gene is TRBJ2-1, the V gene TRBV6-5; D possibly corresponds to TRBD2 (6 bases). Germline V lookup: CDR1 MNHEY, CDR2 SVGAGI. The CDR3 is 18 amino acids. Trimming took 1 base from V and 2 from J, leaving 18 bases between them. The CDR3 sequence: CASSYYLVAGLTYNEQFF. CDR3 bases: TGTGCCAGCAGTTACTACCTTGTGGCGGGATTAACCTACAATGAGCAGTTCTTC.